This is a list of T cell receptor beta chains from one sample in a study of OX40 agonist ivuxolimab in advanced cancers. Produced via immunoSEQ multiplex PCR; TCRdb's table is partial and in-frame only. The table lists about 130,000 clones, just under 95% of them singletons. Sequencing used CD4+ or CD8+ T cells sorted from blood, obtained in a trial of the OX40 agonist ivuxolimab. Receptors originate from an adult with an advanced solid tumor such as melanoma, head and neck, liver or kidney cancer. CDR3s include the opening cysteine and the closing phenylalanine or tryptophan. Fields, in order: V gene, J gene, clone size, D gene, CDR3 DNA, CDR3 protein. A D gene is named only where the DNA matches it firmly. Expanded clones get a size class; other rows say once, few or many, or leave the size out.

v_call: TRBV7-2; j_call: TRBJ2-7; clone_size: NA; d_call: NA; cdr3_nt: TGTGCCAGCAGTCCCGGGGTTACTAGTGGGGGAAGCCACGAGCAGTACTTC; cdr3_aa: CASSPGVTSGGSHEQYF
v_call: TRBV2; j_call: TRBJ2-1; clone_size: NA; d_call: TRBD2; cdr3_nt: TGTGCCAGTCTACTTCAGCGGGAGGGCCATGAGCAGTTCTTC; cdr3_aa: CASLLQREGHEQFF
v_call: TRBV28; j_call: TRBJ1-2; clone_size: NA; d_call: NA; cdr3_nt: TGTGCCAGCAGTTTAATTATCGGGGTTGATGGCTACACCTTC; cdr3_aa: CASSLIIGVDGYTF
v_call: TRBV19; j_call: TRBJ2-3; clone_size: NA; d_call: TRBD2; cdr3_nt: TGTGCCAGTAGGCCCGGGACTAGGGCAACAGATACGCAGTATTTT; cdr3_aa: CASRPGTRATDTQYF
v_call: TRBV2; j_call: TRBJ2-1; clone_size: NA; d_call: TRBD2; cdr3_nt: TGTGCCAGCAGTGAAGGTCGCGGGAGGGCCTACAATGAGCAGTTCTTC; cdr3_aa: CASSEGRGRAYNEQFF
v_call: TRBV18; j_call: TRBJ2-2; clone_size: NA; d_call: NA; cdr3_nt: TGTGCCAGCTGCCCAAGCTGGGACACCGGGGAGCTGTTTTTT; cdr3_aa: CASCPSWDTGELFF
v_call: TRBV5-6; j_call: TRBJ1-5; clone_size: once; d_call: TRBD1; cdr3_nt: TGTGCCAGCAGCTTGTTAGGACAGGGTGATCAGCCCCAGCATTTT; cdr3_aa: CASSLLGQGDQPQHF
v_call: TRBV6-6; j_call: TRBJ1-6; clone_size: NA; d_call: NA; cdr3_nt: TGTGCCAGCACCCTTGGGGGAAATAATTCACCCCTCCACTTT; cdr3_aa: CASTLGGNNSPLHF
v_call: TRBV7-9; j_call: TRBJ2-7; clone_size: NA; d_call: TRBD2; cdr3_nt: TGTGCCAGCAGCTACACTAGCGGGAGTATCTACGAGCAGTACTTC; cdr3_aa: CASSYTSGSIYEQYF
v_call: TRBV5-6; j_call: TRBJ1-5; clone_size: NA; d_call: NA; cdr3_nt: TGTGCCAGCAGCGCCGGGACGGTTAGCAATCAGCCCCAGCATTTT; cdr3_aa: CASSAGTVSNQPQHF
v_call: TRBV19; j_call: TRBJ1-3; clone_size: NA; d_call: NA; cdr3_nt: TGTGCCAGTAGTGTTCCCGGGACAACTTGGCCCGGAAAAAACACCATATATTTT; cdr3_aa: CASSVPGTTWPGKNTIYF
v_call: TRBV27; j_call: TRBJ2-1; clone_size: NA; d_call: NA; cdr3_nt: TGTGCCAGCAGTTTATTTAGCGACCGAGCTTACAATGAGCAGTTCTTC; cdr3_aa: CASSLFSDRAYNEQFF
v_call: TRBV5-1; j_call: TRBJ2-7; clone_size: NA; d_call: NA; cdr3_nt: TGCGCCAGCAGCTTGGGGCCCGACACGCCGGGCGAGCAGTACTTC; cdr3_aa: CASSLGPDTPGEQYF
v_call: TRBV2; j_call: TRBJ1-5; clone_size: NA; d_call: NA; cdr3_nt: TGTGCCAGCAGTGGAGGGAATTGGCCCCAGCATTTT; cdr3_aa: CASSGGNWPQHF
v_call: TRBV10-3; j_call: TRBJ1-2; clone_size: NA; d_call: NA; cdr3_nt: TGTGCCATCAGCCTAACAGGGATCCTGGATGGCTACACCTTC; cdr3_aa: CAISLTGILDGYTF
v_call: TRBV6-9; j_call: TRBJ2-7; clone_size: NA; d_call: TRBD1; cdr3_nt: TGTGCCAGCAGTTATTCGGGCCTAGGACAGGGGGCGGATGAGCAGTACTTC; cdr3_aa: CASSYSGLGQGADEQYF
v_call: TRBV7-2; j_call: TRBJ2-5; clone_size: NA; d_call: TRBD2; cdr3_nt: TGTGCCAGCAGCCCCAGACTAGCGGGAGATCGGGAGACCCAGTACTTC; cdr3_aa: CASSPRLAGDRETQYF
v_call: TRBV30; j_call: TRBJ1-6; clone_size: NA; d_call: NA; cdr3_nt: TGTGCCTGGAGGGTGTCCGTCTCCTATAATTCACCCCTCCACTTT; cdr3_aa: CAWRVSVSYNSPLHF
v_call: TRBV7-9; j_call: TRBJ2-5; clone_size: NA; d_call: TRBD1; cdr3_nt: TGTGCCAGCAGCCAAACCGGGACAGGTGGGACCCAGTACTTC; cdr3_aa: CASSQTGTGGTQYF
v_call: TRBV7-8; j_call: TRBJ1-4; clone_size: NA; d_call: NA; cdr3_nt: TGTGCCAGCAGCCCACAGGGCAGAGCTAATGAAAAACTGTTTTTT; cdr3_aa: CASSPQGRANEKLFF
v_call: TRBV7-9; j_call: TRBJ2-5; clone_size: NA; d_call: NA; cdr3_nt: TGTGCCAGCAGCTCCGACAGCAAACAAGAGACCCAGTACTTC; cdr3_aa: CASSSDSKQETQYF
v_call: TRBV9; j_call: TRBJ1-5; clone_size: few; d_call: TRBD1; cdr3_nt: TGTGCCAGCAGCGTAGATGGACAGGACCACATGGCCCAGCATTTT; cdr3_aa: CASSVDGQDHMAQHF
v_call: TRBV7-8; j_call: TRBJ1-2; clone_size: few; d_call: TRBD1; cdr3_nt: TGTGCCAGCAGCTTGGACAGGGGGCGCAATGGCTACACCTTC; cdr3_aa: CASSLDRGRNGYTF
v_call: TRBV9; j_call: TRBJ1-1; clone_size: NA; d_call: NA; cdr3_nt: TGTGCCAGCAGCCCAGGCCTGGTGGGCCTTATGGCTGAAGCTTTCTTT; cdr3_aa: CASSPGLVGLMAEAFF
v_call: TRBV5-8; j_call: TRBJ2-1; clone_size: NA; d_call: NA; cdr3_nt: TGTGCCAGCAGCACGGGACTGACGAGCTCCTACAATGAGCAGTTCTTC; cdr3_aa: CASSTGLTSSYNEQFF
v_call: TRBV7-3; j_call: TRBJ2-2; clone_size: NA; d_call: NA; cdr3_nt: TGTGCCAGCAGCTTGACAGTATTAGCGAACACCGGGGAGCTGTTTTTT; cdr3_aa: CASSLTVLANTGELFF
v_call: TRBV4-3; j_call: TRBJ1-2; clone_size: NA; d_call: TRBD1; cdr3_nt: TGCGCCAGCAGCAAAGAGGGGACAGGGGTTACCTATGGCTACACCTTC; cdr3_aa: CASSKEGTGVTYGYTF
v_call: TRBV28; j_call: TRBJ2-3; clone_size: NA; d_call: TRBD1; cdr3_nt: TGTGCCAGCAGTTTCTATCGGACAGGGCGGACAGATACGCAGTATTTT; cdr3_aa: CASSFYRTGRTDTQYF
v_call: TRBV7-9; j_call: TRBJ2-7; clone_size: NA; d_call: TRBD1; cdr3_nt: TGTGCCAGCAGCTTAGACCAGACAGGGGACGAGCAGTACTTC; cdr3_aa: CASSLDQTGDEQYF
v_call: TRBV7-2; j_call: TRBJ1-2; clone_size: once; d_call: TRBD1; cdr3_nt: TGTGCCAGCAGCTTAGAACAGGGGGTATGGGGCTACACCTTC; cdr3_aa: CASSLEQGVWGYTF
v_call: TRBV6-6; j_call: TRBJ2-2; clone_size: NA; d_call: NA; cdr3_nt: TGTGCCAGCAGTCAAACAGGGAACTCGAACACCGGGGAGCTGTTTTTT; cdr3_aa: CASSQTGNSNTGELFF
v_call: TRBV28; j_call: TRBJ1-1; clone_size: NA; d_call: NA; cdr3_nt: TGTGCCAGCGGGCAGTCAGGGACTGAAGCTTTCTTT; cdr3_aa: CASGQSGTEAFF
v_call: TRBV9; j_call: TRBJ2-3; clone_size: NA; d_call: TRBD2; cdr3_nt: TGTGCCAGCAGCGTAGGTCTGACTAGCGGGAGAGACACAGATACGCAGTATTTT; cdr3_aa: CASSVGLTSGRDTDTQYF
v_call: TRBV21-1; j_call: TRBJ2-2; clone_size: NA; d_call: NA; cdr3_nt: TGTGCCAGCAGCAAAGGGAGGGACAGTCTCTCGGCGGGAGAAACGGACACCGGGGAGCTGTTTTTT; cdr3_aa: CASSKGRDSLSAGETDTGELFF
v_call: TRBV5-8; j_call: TRBJ1-6; clone_size: NA; d_call: NA; cdr3_nt: TGTGCCAGCAGCCCTAGGACGGTTTCACCCCTCCACTTT; cdr3_aa: CASSPRTVSPLHF
v_call: TRBV5-1; j_call: TRBJ1-1; clone_size: NA; d_call: TRBD1; cdr3_nt: TGCGCCAGCAGCTTTTCTACAGGGGTGACTGAAGCTTTCTTT; cdr3_aa: CASSFSTGVTEAFF
v_call: TRBV28; j_call: TRBJ1-2; clone_size: NA; d_call: NA; cdr3_nt: TGTGCCAGCAGTTTTAGGTATGGCTACACCTTC; cdr3_aa: CASSFRYGYTF
v_call: TRBV18; j_call: TRBJ1-1; clone_size: NA; d_call: TRBD1; cdr3_nt: TGTGCCAGCTCACCCGACAGACAGGGGAGGTACACTGAAGCTTTCTTT; cdr3_aa: CASSPDRQGRYTEAFF
v_call: TRBV5-4; j_call: TRBJ2-7; clone_size: NA; d_call: NA; cdr3_nt: TGTGCCAGCAGCTTCAAGAGCTCCTACGAGCAGTACTTC; cdr3_aa: CASSFKSSYEQYF
v_call: TRBV7-6; j_call: TRBJ2-2; clone_size: NA; d_call: TRBD1; cdr3_nt: TGTGCCAGCACGGGACAGGGGACCCTTACCGGGGAGCTGTTTTTT; cdr3_aa: CASTGQGTLTGELFF
v_call: TRBV7-2; j_call: TRBJ1-1; clone_size: NA; d_call: NA; cdr3_nt: TGTGCCAGCAGCCAGGAGGCAAACACTGAAGCTTTCTTT; cdr3_aa: CASSQEANTEAFF
v_call: TRBV4-1; j_call: TRBJ2-1; clone_size: NA; d_call: NA; cdr3_nt: TGCGCCAGCAGCCAAGGGGATGGGTATTCGGGAGAGCAGTTCTTC; cdr3_aa: CASSQGDGYSGEQFF
v_call: TRBV11-3; j_call: TRBJ2-6; clone_size: NA; d_call: NA; cdr3_nt: TGTGCCAGCAGCTTAGCTGGGGCCAACGTCCTGACTTTC; cdr3_aa: CASSLAGANVLTF
v_call: TRBV7-6; j_call: TRBJ1-2; clone_size: NA; d_call: NA; cdr3_nt: TGTGCCAGCAGCTTAGCAGGGGACGGCTACACCTTC; cdr3_aa: CASSLAGDGYTF
v_call: TRBV9; j_call: TRBJ2-7; clone_size: NA; d_call: TRBD2; cdr3_nt: TGTGCCAGCAGCCCTCGTTTACTAGCGGGAGGCCTCGTTCCCTACGAGCAGTACTTC; cdr3_aa: CASSPRLLAGGLVPYEQYF
v_call: TRBV6-5; j_call: TRBJ2-5; clone_size: NA; d_call: NA; cdr3_nt: TGTGCCAGCAGTTACTCCGGAGGTGCGGGGACCCAGTACTTC; cdr3_aa: CASSYSGGAGTQYF
v_call: TRBV7-2; j_call: TRBJ2-1; clone_size: NA; d_call: NA; cdr3_nt: TGTGCCAGCAGCTTAATTCGGGGAAGCTCCTACAATGAGCAGTTCTTC; cdr3_aa: CASSLIRGSSYNEQFF
v_call: TRBV5-6; j_call: TRBJ1-2; clone_size: NA; d_call: TRBD1; cdr3_nt: TGTGCCAGCAGCGAAGACAGGGGGCGGTCTGGCTACACCTTC; cdr3_aa: CASSEDRGRSGYTF
v_call: TRBV25-1; j_call: TRBJ1-5; clone_size: NA; d_call: NA; cdr3_nt: TGTGCCAGCAGTGCGACAGGAACTCAGCCCCAGCATTTT; cdr3_aa: CASSATGTQPQHF
v_call: TRBV28; j_call: TRBJ1-4; clone_size: once; d_call: NA; cdr3_nt: TGTGCCAGCAGTCCGTATCAGGGGCAGGGATGGGAAAAACTGTTTTTT; cdr3_aa: CASSPYQGQGWEKLFF
v_call: TRBV6-6; j_call: TRBJ2-7; clone_size: once; d_call: TRBD1; cdr3_nt: TGTGCCAGCAGGGGACAGAAACTGACATACGAGCAGTACTTC; cdr3_aa: CASRGQKLTYEQYF
v_call: TRBV28; j_call: TRBJ1-2; clone_size: NA; d_call: NA; cdr3_nt: TGTGCCAGCAGTACAACAGCTAACTATGGCTACACCTTC; cdr3_aa: CASSTTANYGYTF
v_call: TRBV15; j_call: TRBJ2-3; clone_size: NA; d_call: TRBD1; cdr3_nt: TGTGCCACCAGCACCCGGACAGGGTCTATACACACAGATACGCAGTATTTT; cdr3_aa: CATSTRTGSIHTDTQYF
v_call: TRBV9; j_call: TRBJ2-7; clone_size: NA; d_call: NA; cdr3_nt: TGTGCCAGCTCAAAGGGGCCGAGCTCCTACGAGCAGTACTTC; cdr3_aa: CASSKGPSSYEQYF
v_call: TRBV7-3; j_call: TRBJ2-1; clone_size: NA; d_call: TRBD2; cdr3_nt: TGTGCCAGCAGCCCGACTAGCGGGAGCGACAATGAGCAGTTCTTC; cdr3_aa: CASSPTSGSDNEQFF
v_call: TRBV28; j_call: TRBJ1-5; clone_size: NA; d_call: NA; cdr3_nt: TGTGCCAGCAGTTCAGACCACAGGGGCAATCAGCCCCAGCATTTT; cdr3_aa: CASSSDHRGNQPQHF
v_call: TRBV10-1; j_call: TRBJ1-1; clone_size: NA; d_call: NA; cdr3_nt: TGCGCCAGCAGTGCCGGGACAATGGCTTTCTTT; cdr3_aa: CASSAGTMAFF
v_call: TRBV6-1; j_call: TRBJ2-4; clone_size: NA; d_call: NA; cdr3_nt: TGTGCCAGCAGTGAAGCGCTCGGGAGTGGAACCAAAAACATTCAGTACTTC; cdr3_aa: CASSEALGSGTKNIQYF
v_call: TRBV6-1; j_call: TRBJ1-1; clone_size: NA; d_call: NA; cdr3_nt: TGTGCCAGCAGTGAGGGTTATCTAGGGGGCACTGAAGCTTTCTTT; cdr3_aa: CASSEGYLGGTEAFF
v_call: TRBV7-2; j_call: TRBJ2-7; clone_size: NA; d_call: NA; cdr3_nt: TGTGCCAGCAGCTTGGCGGCGGGATCGACCTACGAGCAGTACTTC; cdr3_aa: CASSLAAGSTYEQYF